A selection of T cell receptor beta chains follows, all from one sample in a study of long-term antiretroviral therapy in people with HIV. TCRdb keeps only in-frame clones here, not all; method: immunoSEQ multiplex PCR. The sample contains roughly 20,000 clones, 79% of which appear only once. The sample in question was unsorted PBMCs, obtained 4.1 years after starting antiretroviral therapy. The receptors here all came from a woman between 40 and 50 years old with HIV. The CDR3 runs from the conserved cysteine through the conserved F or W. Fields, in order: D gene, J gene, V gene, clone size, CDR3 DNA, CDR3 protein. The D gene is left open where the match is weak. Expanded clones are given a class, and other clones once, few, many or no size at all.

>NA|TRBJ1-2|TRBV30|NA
TGTGCCTGGCAGCAGGAGGCGCTGGGTAGAGGCTACACCTTC
CAWQQEALGRGYTF
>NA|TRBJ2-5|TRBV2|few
TGTGCCAGCAGGGCTACAGGGACCACCCAGTACTTC
CASRATGTTQYF
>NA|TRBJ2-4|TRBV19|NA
TGTGCCAGTAGTATCTTATACCGGGGCATTCAGTACTTC
CASSILYRGIQYF
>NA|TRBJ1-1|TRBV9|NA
TGTGCCAGCAGCGTAGATACCTCTCCGGGACTCGATGGGAACACTGAAGCTTTCTTT
CASSVDTSPGLDGNTEAFF
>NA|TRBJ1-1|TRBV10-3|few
TGTGCCATCAGGGGGGTGAACACTGAAGCTTTCTTT
CAIRGVNTEAFF
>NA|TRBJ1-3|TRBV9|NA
TGTGCCAGCAGCGTAGGTAGCCTCTCTGGAAACACCATATATTTT
CASSVGSLSGNTIYF
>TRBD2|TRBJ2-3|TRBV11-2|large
TGTGCCAGCAGCCCGAGACTAGCTCGGGCAGATACGCAGTATTTT
CASSPRLARADTQYF
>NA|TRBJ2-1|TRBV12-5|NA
TGTGCTAGTGGTTTATGGGACGGATACAATGAGCAGTTCTTC
CASGLWDGYNEQFF
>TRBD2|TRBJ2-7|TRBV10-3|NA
TGTGCCGCCTCTCAGCGGGGAGGTTACGAGCAGTACTTC
CAASQRGGYEQYF
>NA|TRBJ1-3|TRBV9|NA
TGTGCCAGCAGCGTGGGAAACACCATATATTTT
CASSVGNTIYF
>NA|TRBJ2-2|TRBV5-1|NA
TGCGCCAGCAGTCCGGACAACACGAACACCGGGGAGCTGTTTTTT
CASSPDNTNTGELFF
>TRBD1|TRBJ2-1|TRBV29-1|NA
TGCAGCGTTGAAGACTATGACAGGGGGGGTTACAATGAGCAGTTCTTC
CSVEDYDRGGYNEQFF
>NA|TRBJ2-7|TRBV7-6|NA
TGTGCCAGCAGCTTTAGCCCATGGACCGAGCAGTACTTC
CASSFSPWTEQYF
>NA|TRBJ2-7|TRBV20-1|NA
TGCAGTGCTAGGACTCTACCCGAGCAGTACTTC
CSARTLPEQYF
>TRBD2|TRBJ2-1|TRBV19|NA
TGTGCCAGTAGTATGTGGCTAGCGGGGTCTTACAATGAGCAGTTCTTC
CASSMWLAGSYNEQFF
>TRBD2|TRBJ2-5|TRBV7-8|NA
TGTGCCAGCAGCGGACTAGCGGGGGGCAAGGTTTCCCAAGAGACCCAGTACTTC
CASSGLAGGKVSQETQYF
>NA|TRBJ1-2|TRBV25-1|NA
TGTGCCAGCAGTCCAGATTGGGGCGGCTACACCTTC
CASSPDWGGYTF
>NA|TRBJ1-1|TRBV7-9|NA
TGTGCCAGCAGCCCGGAGGGACATACTTTGAACACTGAAGCTTTCTTT
CASSPEGHTLNTEAFF
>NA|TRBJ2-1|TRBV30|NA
TGTGCCTGGAGTGGGGGACTCGTGAACAATGAGCAGTTCTTC
CAWSGGLVNNEQFF
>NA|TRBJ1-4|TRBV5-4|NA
TGTGCCAGCACAAAAGGGGGGACAAATGAAAAACTGTTTTTT
CASTKGGTNEKLFF
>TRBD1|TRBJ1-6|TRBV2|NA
TGTGCCAGCAGTGCCAAGGACAGGGGGCCCTCACCCCTCCACTTT
CASSAKDRGPSPLHF
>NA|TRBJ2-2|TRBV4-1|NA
TGCGCCAGCAGCCCAGACGTGGGGGCGGGCGGGGAGCTGTTTTTT
CASSPDVGAGGELFF
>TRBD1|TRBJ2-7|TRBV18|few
TGTGCCAGCTCACCACCGTCGGGGGACAGGGGCCACGAGCAGTACTTC
CASSPPSGDRGHEQYF
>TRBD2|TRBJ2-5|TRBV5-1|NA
TGCGCCAGCAGCGGCCTAGCGGGAACGGGGGAGACCCAGTACTTC
CASSGLAGTGETQYF
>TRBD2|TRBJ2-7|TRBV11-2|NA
TGTGCCAGCAGCTTCGGGACTAGAGGCTACGAGCAGTACTTC
CASSFGTRGYEQYF